The 21 T cell receptor beta chains below come from one sample, sequenced in a study of Graves' ophthalmopathy and Graves' hyperthyroidism (dated by TCRdb to the late 2010s). TCRdb shows the sequencer as Illumina HiSeq 2000. For repertoire sequencing, TCR beta CDR3 regions were amplified from RNA transcripts. The first round was an RT-PCR using HTBI primers with the Qiagen OneStep RT-PCR kit, and this first round was followed by a second-round multiplex PCR, then size selection and purification. In TCRdb, the public reads were trimmed at Q25 with fastp and aligned with MiXCR, with productive beta chains retained. Every entry covers one CDR3 protein and lists the most common genes and DNA from its rows. The sample yields about 600,000 distinct CDR3 sequences; less than 40% were counted once. Roughly 4% of the sample is in the top ten clones. The source material was peripheral blood or thyroid tissue (not recorded which). The source is an adult man with Graves' hyperthyroidism.

This clonotype was found many times. The CDR3 DNA reads as TGCAGCGTTGAAGGATCAGCAGGGGAGAACACTGAAGCTTTCTTT. Residues: CSVEGSAGENTEAFF. The genes are TRBV29-1 and TRBJ1-1, with D perhaps TRBD1 (6 bases). CDR3 length equals 15 residues. V dropped 1 base and J dropped 1 base, with 13 bases sitting between them. The germline CDR1 and CDR2 sequences are SQVTM and ANQGSEA.

This chain connects TRBV25-1 to TRBJ2-3; 10 bases fit TRBD2. This CDR3 is built from 17 residues. V was clipped by 5 bases and J by 3 bases; unmatched bases: 11. The V gene's germline CDR1 is MGHDK and CDR2 SYGVNS. This chain's CDR3 is CASSHPRPGLATDTQYF. CDR3 nucleotide sequence: TGTGCCAGCAGTCACCCACGCCCGGGACTAGCGACAGATACGCAGTATTTT.

This chain joins TRBV4-2 and TRBJ1-2; TRBD1 matches at 10 bases. Per the germline V gene, CDR1 is LGHNA and CDR2 is YNFKEQ. The V and J ends lost 6 bases and 3 bases, in that order; junction bases with no gene match: 4. This CDR3 has 14 residues. CDR3 region: CASRLDRGYYGYTF. As DNA, the CDR3 is TGTGCCAGCAGACTGGACAGGGGGTACTATGGCTACACCTTC.

This chain joins TRBV10-1 and TRBJ1-2; D remains ambiguous. Germline values: CDR1 WNHNN, CDR2 SYGVQD (reference sequence). CDR3 length equals 17 residues. With 0 bases removed from V and 2 bases from J, the gap between germline ends came to 16 bases. The CDR3 here is CASSESLGMERNYGYTF. The DNA for the CDR3 is TGCGCCAGCAGTGAGTCATTAGGGATGGAGCGGAACTATGGCTACACCTTC.

Of note for this clonotype: A much bigger clone sits one base away, suggesting this may be a read error. The chain uses TRBV25-1 and TRBJ2-2; tentative D call: TRBD1 (7 bases). There are 16 residues in the CDR3. Germline V CDR1 and CDR2: MGHDK, SYGVNS. The CDR3 bases are TGTGCCAGCAGTGGGCCAAGGACAGGCAACACCGGGGGGCTGTTTTTT. This encodes CASSGPRTGNTGGLFF.

The chain links TRBV20-1 to TRBJ2-5; perhaps TRBD2 as D (5 bases). The germline V gene has CDR1 DFQATT and CDR2 SNEGSKA (reference sequence). The CDR3 sequence is 13 residues long. V shed 1 base and J shed 5 bases, with 11 bases lying between them. CDR3 protein: CSARGIGGETQYF. In DNA form, the CDR3 reads TGCAGTGCTAGAGGTATTGGCGGGGAGACCCAGTACTTC.

The sample holds one count of this clonotype. The chain combines TRBV2 with TRBJ2-4; the D is unclear. Trimming took 7 bases from V and 1 from J, leaving 8 bases between them. CDR3 length: 13 residues. The germline CDR1 and CDR2 sequences are SNHLY and FYNNEI. In DNA form, the CDR3 reads TGTGCCAGCACCCCGTGGGCCAAAAACATTCAGTACTTC. This codes for CASTPWAKNIQYF.

The rearrangement joins TRBV12-3 or TRBV12-4 to TRBJ2-7; D is perhaps TRBD2 (5 bases). CDR3 length equals 14 residues. Trimming removed 5 bases from V and 3 bases from J, with 14 bases in between. In nucleotides, the CDR3 is TGTGCCAGCAGTCCATCCCCCCGGGGCTACGAGCAGTACTTC. Its protein product is CASSPSPRGYEQYF.

Ten or more counts support this clonotype. The chain carries TRBV10-3 and TRBJ2-7; TRBD1 aligns across 7 bases. The CDR3 is 12 amino acids. Losses at the gene ends were 6 bases for V and 3 bases for J; bases not matched to a gene: 2. The germline V gene encodes CDR1 ENHRY and CDR2 SYGVKD. This CDR3 is CAIRQGVYEQYF. The CDR3 DNA follows: TGTGCCATCAGGCAGGGGGTCTACGAGCAGTACTTC.

The chain carries TRBV29-1 and TRBJ1-2, with TRBD1 matching 7 bases. The V segment lost 8 bases and the J segment 7 bases; nucleotides outside the gene matches: 16. Looked up from germline, CDR1 is SQVTM and CDR2 is ANQGSEA. This CDR3 region has 14 residues. The CDR3 loop reads CSLDSGGQMFGYTF. The DNA for the CDR3 is TGCAGCTTAGACTCGGGGGGACAGATGTTTGGCTACACCTTC.

This clonotype was counted many times. Mismatch with germline at one junction end may stem from a read error. J is TRBJ1-5 and V is TRBV12-3 or TRBV12-4; tentative D call: TRBD1 (6 bases). The CDR3 contains 14 residues. The CDR3 nucleotides are TGCGCCAGCAGCTTGGGGACAAACAATCAGCCCCAGCATTTT. It specifies CASSLGTNNQPQHF.

As to this clonotype: The CDR3 ends on some other residue instead of the conserved phenylalanine or tryptophan, so this is likely a read error. This chain connects TRBV29-1 to TRBJ2-6; D possibly corresponds to TRBD1 (6 bases). There are 17 residues in the CDR3. Germline CDR1 is SQVTM and CDR2 is ANQGSEA. The DNA of the CDR3 is TGCGGCGTTGAATGGGCAGGGGCGAGCTCTGGGGCCAACGTCCTGACTTCC. It specifies CGVEWAGASSGANVLTS.

This clonotype appeared many times. This chain uses TRBV12-3 or TRBV12-4 with TRBJ1-2, with D hard to call. V was pared by 4 bases and J by 7 bases, with 16 bases between. The CDR3 totals 14 residues. The chain's CDR3 is CASSSLGVFSGYTF. CDR3 DNA sequence: TGTGCCAGCAGTTCCCTCGGGGTTTTCTCTGGCTACACCTTC.

Remarks on this clonotype: A much bigger clone sits one base away, suggesting this may be a read error. V and J are TRBV7-2 and TRBJ1-3, with D hard to call. The germline V gene has CDR1 SGHTA and CDR2 FQGNSA. The CDR3 is 14 amino acids. Trimming removed 3 bases from V and 7 bases from J, with 13 bases in between. The CDR3 reads CASSLYGLRNTIYF. In nucleotides, the CDR3 is TGTGCCAGCAGCTTGTACGGACTAAGGAACACCATATATTTT. The full variable domain, completed using reference TRBV7-2 and TRBJ1-3, is GAGVSQSPSNKVTEKGKDVELRCDPISGHTALYWYRQSLGQGLEFLIYFQGNSAPDKSGLPSDRFSAERTGGSVSTLTIQRTQQEDSAVYLCASSLYGLRNTIYFGEGSWLTVV.

Worth noting for this clonotype: This may stem from a read error, because a much larger clone lies one nucleotide away. The rearrangement joins TRBV11-2 to TRBJ2-7; D may be TRBD2 (6 bases). V was pared by 5 bases and J by 5 bases, with 19 bases between. From germline, CDR1 is SGHAT and CDR2 FQNNGV. The CDR3 contains 15 residues. CDR3 amino acids: CASSQRAGRPHEQYF. Here the CDR3 DNA reads TGTGCCAGCAGCCAAAGGGCGGGAAGGCCTCACGAGCAGTACTTC.

This clonotype was recorded many times. The CDR3 DNA reads as TGTGCCAGCAGATGGCAGGGGTTCGAGCAGTACTTC. Its protein product is CASRWQGFEQYF. The gene calls are TRBV2 and TRBJ2-7, with a weak D call TRBD1 (6 bases). The germline V gene has CDR1 SNHLY and CDR2 FYNNEI. V was clipped by 6 bases and J by 6 bases, with 12 bases between them. CDR3 length: 12 residues.

This clonotype was counted between two and nine times. The gene calls are TRBV9 and TRBJ2-5; 9 bases align to TRBD1. The J call is uncertain, as TRBJ2-1 better fits the DNA end. Germline CDR1 SGDLS, CDR2 YYNGEE. The CDR3 length is 15 residues. The CDR3 sequence: CASSAGTGFDIEQFF. DNA of the CDR3: TGTGCCAGCAGCGCCGGGACAGGGTTTGACATTGAGCAGTTCTTC.

This clonotype was counted many times. The chain links TRBV29-1 to TRBJ1-6; D is ambiguous. The germline V and J ends were trimmed by 0 bases and 5 bases, with 5 bases remaining between them. This CDR3 comprises 13 residues. The germline CDR1 and CDR2 sequences are SQVTM and ANQGSEA. The CDR3 sequence: CSVEERDNSPLHF. Written as DNA, the CDR3 is TGCAGCGTTGAAGAACGTGATAATTCACCCCTCCACTTT.

Points on this clonotype: Germline and junction disagree at one end, which may indicate a read error. This chain links TRBV2 with TRBJ2-5; 13 nucleotides agree with TRBD2. The tail of the sequence fits TRBJ2-1 better, so the J call may be wrong. Germline CDR1 reads SNHLY; CDR2 reads FYNNEI. The CDR3 covers 16 residues. CDR3 residues: CAISERTSGGHNEQFF. The CDR3 DNA reads as TGTGCCATCAGTGAAAGGACTAGCGGGGGCCACAATGAGCAGTTCTTC.

The V and J genes are TRBV10-1 and TRBJ2-3; weak D call: TRBD2 (6 bases). The CDR3 is made up of 11 amino acids. The germline V and J ends were trimmed by 2 bases and 11 bases, with 8 bases remaining between them. CDR1 is WNHNN, CDR2 SYGVQD, per germline (reference sequence). The CDR3 DNA reads TGCGCCAGCAGTGAGGGAGGGTTGCAGTATTTT. As protein: CASSEGGLQYF.

In this sample, this clonotype turned up once. J is TRBJ2-2 and V is TRBV5-1; 9 positions agree with TRBD1. V was pared by 2 bases and J by 7 bases, with 12 bases of the junction left unmatched. The CDR3 contains 17 residues. Germline lookup yields CDR1 SGHRS and CDR2 YFSETQ. The CDR3 loop is CASSLKGLGTGSGELFF. The CDR3 DNA sequence: TGCGCCAGCAGCTTAAAAGGTCTCGGGACAGGGAGCGGGGAGCTGTTTTTT.